Here is one TCR beta chain with its context. This clone's antigen is unknown. No base quality values were provided; no much bigger clone lies one nucleotide off. The immunoSEQ platform was used for deep TCRbeta sequencing. The published analysis was carried out like this. Only productive rearrangements were exported from the immunoSEQ Analyzer for further analysis. T cell phenotypes were assigned to bulk TCRbeta clonotypes by matching the clonotypes to single-cell RNA+TCR-seq clones with the same TCRbeta sequence. Tumor enrichment of a clone was calculated by dividing the clone's tumor frequency by the clone's PBMC frequency, both taken from bulk TCR sequencing. GLIPH was used to group TCRs into specificity groups, clusters of distinct TCRs likely recognizing common antigens via shared CDR3 motifs. In its TCRdb copy, this immuneACCESS table keeps in-frame sequences only and misses some clones. Where compared with another copy, unresolved V genes explain less than half of these, and the others have no known cause. Clone size and V and J calls were adopted from that table, with D and trimming inferred from the DNA. Counted in this sample were 60,000 to 65,000 clones; less than 85% of them appeared once. Of the sample, around 5% falls within the top ten clones.

This sample is drawn from a study of T cells in tumors after PD-1 blockade (dated by TCRdb to about 2019). Regarding the research as a whole: Patients with prior checkpoint blockade, systemic immunosuppressant use, or recent radiotherapy or other anti-cancer therapy within 4 weeks were excluded. Patients received pembrolizumab 200 mg every 3 weeks or cemiplimab 350 mg every 2 weeks. While on anti-PD-1 treatment, some of the patients also continued taking daily vismodegib 150 mg. Peripheral blood samples averaged around 110,000 TCR templates (range roughly 24,679-270,000) and 35,000 to 40,000 unique clonotypes. Using site-matched tumors from BCC or SCC patients sampled before and after anti-PD-1 therapy, the study carried out paired single-cell RNA and TCR sequencing. Bulk TCR sequencing was performed on roughly nine peripheral blood samples from a handful of patients to compare blood and tumor clonotypes. RECIST version 1.1 was the standard used to evaluate clinical response. Here is what the overall study found, with its caveats: Roughly 38% of TCR clonotypes from the tumor were detected in blood, and certain novel exhausted tumor clones were present in blood collected before treatment, which suggests recruitment from the periphery. The source of novel T cell clones was not identified, and lymphoid organs or rare unexpanded clones within the tumor or the tumor periphery could be included among the possible sources.

The trim is 9 bases for V and 3 bases for J, with a gap of 19 bases between the germline ends. Counted from cysteine to phenylalanine, this CDR3 has 14 amino acids. Only the CDR3 portion is preserved as DNA: 42 bases, with reading frame beginning at the first base. Via the germline V gene (reference sequence), CDR1 is SGHNT and CDR2 YYREEE. The meaning of the sample's time point label: after anti-PD-1 therapy. For bulk TCRbeta sequencing, genomic DNA was extracted from tumor biopsies or peripheral blood, and input amounts ranged from roughly 616 ng to 6,004 ng. Every patient had histologically proven advanced or metastatic basal or squamous cell carcinoma and was a poor candidate for surgical resection. Of the ten or so patients making up the basal cell carcinoma cohort, 8 or 9 underwent bulk tumor TCR sequencing.

The sample consisted of PBMCs, taken after anti-PD-1 treatment. Rearrangement joined TRBV5-4 to TRBJ2-7, with a tentative D gene TRBD2 over 6 matching bases. This clonotype originated in a human donor with basal cell carcinoma. The CDR3 region: CATEIQGGDYEQYF. The sequenced DNA: TGTGCCACCGAAATCCAGGGCGGGGACTACGAGCAGTACTTC. The entire variable domain, with the stretches around the CDR3 drawn from the reference TRBV5-4 and TRBJ2-7 proteins, is ETGVTQSPTHLIKTRGQQVTLRCSSQSGHNTVSWYQQALGQGPQFIFQYYREEENGRGNFPPRFSGLQFPNYSSELNVNALELDDSALYLCATEIQGGDYEQYFGPGTRLTVT.